This T cell receptor beta chain was obtained from a study of blood T cell repertoires in COVID-19. Study-wide context: Italy, Spain and the United States were the sources of the convalescent and acute COVID-19 samples. The cDNA or gDNA used as material had been derived from T cells, B-cell-depleted T cells, or PBMCs.

Generated by immunoSEQ multiplex PCR, the TCRdb table keeps only in-frame clones and is missing some. The sample lists about 92,000 clones, 80% occurring once. Germline loops: CDR1 SGDLS, CDR2 YYNGEE. The CDR3 contains 17 residues. The junction had 6 bases not matched to a gene; V was cut back by 0 bases and J by 0 bases. The receptor comes from an older woman with acute or convalescent COVID-19. Material for sequencing was peripheral blood. V and J are TRBV9 and TRBJ2-3, with 8 nucleotides matching TRBD2. The CDR3 region has the DNA TGTGCCAGCAGCGTAGTGGGCGGGGGGCCTAGCACAGATACGCAGTATTTT. Amino acid sequence: CASSVVGGGPSTDTQYF. Combining the CDR3 with reference TRBV9 and TRBJ2-3 gives the whole variable domain DSGVTQTPKHLITATGQRVTLRCSPRSGDLSVYWYQQSLDQGLQFLIQYYNGEERAKGNILERFSAQQFPDLHSELNLSSLELGDSALYFCASSVVGGGPSTDTQYFGPGTRLTVL.